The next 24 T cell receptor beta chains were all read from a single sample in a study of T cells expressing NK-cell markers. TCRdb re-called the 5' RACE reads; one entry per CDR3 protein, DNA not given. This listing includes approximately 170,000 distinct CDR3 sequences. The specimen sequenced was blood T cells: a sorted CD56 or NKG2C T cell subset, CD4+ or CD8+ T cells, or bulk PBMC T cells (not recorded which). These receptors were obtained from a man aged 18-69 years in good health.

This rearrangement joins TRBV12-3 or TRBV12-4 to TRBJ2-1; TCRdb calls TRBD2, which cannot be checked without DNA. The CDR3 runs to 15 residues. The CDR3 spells CASSPGTSGGYEQFF.

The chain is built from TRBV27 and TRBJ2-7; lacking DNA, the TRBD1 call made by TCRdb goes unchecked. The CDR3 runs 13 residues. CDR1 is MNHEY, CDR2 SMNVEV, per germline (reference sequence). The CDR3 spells CASTRTGGYEQYF.

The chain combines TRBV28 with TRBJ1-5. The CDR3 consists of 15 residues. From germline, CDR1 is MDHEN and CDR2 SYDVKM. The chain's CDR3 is CASSFRGVGNQPQHF.

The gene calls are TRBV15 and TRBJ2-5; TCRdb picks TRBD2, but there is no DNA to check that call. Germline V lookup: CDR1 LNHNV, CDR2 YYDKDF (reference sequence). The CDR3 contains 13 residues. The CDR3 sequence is CATSRVGDGTQYF. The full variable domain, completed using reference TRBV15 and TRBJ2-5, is DAMVIQNPRYQVTQFGKPVTLSCSQTLNHNVMYWYQQKSSQAPKLLFHYYDKDFNNEADTPDNFQSRRPNTSFCFLDIRSPGLGDTAMYLCATSRVGDGTQYFGPGTRLLVL.

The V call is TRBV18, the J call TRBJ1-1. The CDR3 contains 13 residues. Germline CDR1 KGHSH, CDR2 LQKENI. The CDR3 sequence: CASSPPGFTEAFF.

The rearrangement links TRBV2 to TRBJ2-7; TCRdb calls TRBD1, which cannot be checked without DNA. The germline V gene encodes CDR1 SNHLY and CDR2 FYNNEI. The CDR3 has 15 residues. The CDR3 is CASLRGGEIYYEQYF.

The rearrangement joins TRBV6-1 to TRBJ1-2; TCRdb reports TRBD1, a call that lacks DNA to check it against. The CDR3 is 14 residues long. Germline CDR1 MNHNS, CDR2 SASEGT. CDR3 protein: CASRGTGSRYGYTF.

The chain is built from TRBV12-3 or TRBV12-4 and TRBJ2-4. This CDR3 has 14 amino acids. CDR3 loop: CASSPMVGVGIQYF.

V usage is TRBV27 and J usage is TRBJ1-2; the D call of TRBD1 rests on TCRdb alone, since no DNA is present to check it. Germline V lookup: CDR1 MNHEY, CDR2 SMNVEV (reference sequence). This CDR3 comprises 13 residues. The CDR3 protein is CASSLTGPGGYTF.

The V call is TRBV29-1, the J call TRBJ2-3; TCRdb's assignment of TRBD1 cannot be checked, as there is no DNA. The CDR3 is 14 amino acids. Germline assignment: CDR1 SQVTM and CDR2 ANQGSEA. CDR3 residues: CSSPGDVRTDTQYF.

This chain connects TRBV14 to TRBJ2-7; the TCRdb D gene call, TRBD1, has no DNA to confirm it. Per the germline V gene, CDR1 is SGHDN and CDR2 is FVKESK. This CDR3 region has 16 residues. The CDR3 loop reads CASSLSGTGADYEQYF.

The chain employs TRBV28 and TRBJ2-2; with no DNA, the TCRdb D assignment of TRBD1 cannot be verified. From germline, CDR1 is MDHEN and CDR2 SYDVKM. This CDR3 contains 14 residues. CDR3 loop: CATRDRGNTGELFF.

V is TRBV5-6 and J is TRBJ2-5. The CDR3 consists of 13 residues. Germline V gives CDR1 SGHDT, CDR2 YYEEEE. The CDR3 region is CASSSMPKETQYF.

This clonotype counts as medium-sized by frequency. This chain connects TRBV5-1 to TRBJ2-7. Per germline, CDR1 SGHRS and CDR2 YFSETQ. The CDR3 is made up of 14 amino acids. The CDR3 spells CASSPIGSSYEQYF.

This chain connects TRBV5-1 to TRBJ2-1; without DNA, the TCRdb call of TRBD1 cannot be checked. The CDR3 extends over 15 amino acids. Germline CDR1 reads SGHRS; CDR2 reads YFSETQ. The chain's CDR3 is CASSLTGGPRNEQFF.

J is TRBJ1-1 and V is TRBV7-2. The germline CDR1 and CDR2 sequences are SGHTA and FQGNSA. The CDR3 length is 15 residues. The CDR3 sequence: CASSLGQSLNTEAFF.

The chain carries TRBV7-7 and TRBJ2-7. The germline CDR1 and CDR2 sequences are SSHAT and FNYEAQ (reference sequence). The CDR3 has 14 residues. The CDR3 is CASSLRTGPYEQYF.

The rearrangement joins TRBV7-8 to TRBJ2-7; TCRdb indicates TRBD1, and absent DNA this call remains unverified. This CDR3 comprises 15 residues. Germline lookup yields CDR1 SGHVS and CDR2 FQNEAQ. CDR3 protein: CASSLADRGLYEQYF.

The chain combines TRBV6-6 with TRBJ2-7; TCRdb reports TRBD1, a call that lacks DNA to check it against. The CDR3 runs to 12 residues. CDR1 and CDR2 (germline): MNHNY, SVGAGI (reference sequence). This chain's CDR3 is CATRPGTPEQYF.

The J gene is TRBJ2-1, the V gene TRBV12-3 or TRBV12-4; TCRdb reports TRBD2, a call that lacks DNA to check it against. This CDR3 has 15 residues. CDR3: CASSLRWTSGPEQFF.

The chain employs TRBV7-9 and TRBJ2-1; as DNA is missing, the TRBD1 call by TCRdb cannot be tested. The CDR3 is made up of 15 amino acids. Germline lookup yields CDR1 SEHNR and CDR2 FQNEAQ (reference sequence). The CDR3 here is CASSGGTGVYNEQFF.

CDR3 residues: CASSMWLVLSSYNEQFF. The rearrangement links TRBV19 to TRBJ2-1. The CDR3 is 17 residues long. The germline CDR1 and CDR2 sequences are LNHDA and SQIVND (reference sequence).

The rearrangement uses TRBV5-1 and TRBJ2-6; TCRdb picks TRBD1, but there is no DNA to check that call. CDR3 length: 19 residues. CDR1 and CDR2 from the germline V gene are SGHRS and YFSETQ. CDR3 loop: CASSGSGTGASLGANVLTF.

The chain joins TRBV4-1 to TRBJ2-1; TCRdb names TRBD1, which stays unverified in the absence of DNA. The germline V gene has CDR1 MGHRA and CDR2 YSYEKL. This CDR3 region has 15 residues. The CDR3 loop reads CASSQLGGGYNEQFF.